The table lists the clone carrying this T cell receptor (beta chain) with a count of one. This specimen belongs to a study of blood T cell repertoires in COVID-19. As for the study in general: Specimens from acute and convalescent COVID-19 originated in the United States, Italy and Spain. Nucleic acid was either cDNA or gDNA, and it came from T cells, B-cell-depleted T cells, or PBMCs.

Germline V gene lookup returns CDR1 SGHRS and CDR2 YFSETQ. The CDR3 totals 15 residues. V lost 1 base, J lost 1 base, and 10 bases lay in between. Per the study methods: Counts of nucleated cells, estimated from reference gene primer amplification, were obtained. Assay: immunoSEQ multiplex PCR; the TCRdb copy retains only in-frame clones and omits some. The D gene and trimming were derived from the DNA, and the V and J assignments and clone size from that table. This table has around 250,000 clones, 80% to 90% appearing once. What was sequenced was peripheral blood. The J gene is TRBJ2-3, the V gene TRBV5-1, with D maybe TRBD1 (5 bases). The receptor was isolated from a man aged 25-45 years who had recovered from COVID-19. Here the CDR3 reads CASSLQTVGTDTQYF. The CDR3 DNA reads TGCGCCAGCAGCTTGCAGACAGTGGGCACAGATACGCAGTATTTT.